Each of the 30 T cell receptor beta chains below was sequenced from the same sample in a study of shared clonotypes between healthy human individuals. TCRdb's copy holds only in-frame clones and misses some; the assay was immunoSEQ multiplex PCR. There are 110,000 or so clones in the sample; around two thirds occur only once, and under 30% lies in the top ten. Sequenced material: memory CD8+ T cells sorted from blood. Subset here: CD45RO+ cells pooled with CCR7-negative TemRA cells. Receptors originate from a woman between 25 and 40 years old in good health.

At least ten counts were recorded for this clone. The rearrangement links TRBV5-8 to TRBJ2-1; no firm D call. V shed 4 bases and J shed 0 bases, with 8 bases lying between them. There are 14 residues in the CDR3. The V gene's germline CDR1 is SGHTS and CDR2 YDEGEE. DNA for the CDR3: TGTGCCAGCAGCCCAGTGGGCTCCTACAATGAGCAGTTCTTC. Translated: CASSPVGSYNEQFF.

This clone has a count of ten or more. The chain carries TRBV7-9 and TRBJ1-1, with D unclear. The ends were cut back, 5 bases at V and 4 bases at J, with 8 bases in the middle. The CDR3 length is 12 residues. Per germline, CDR1 SEHNR and CDR2 FQNEAQ (reference sequence). The CDR3 nucleotides are TGTGCCAGCAGCCCCGGGCGCACTGAAGCTTTCTTT. It translates to CASSPGRTEAFF.

The chain's CDR3 is CASSQNAQLRNEQYF. The DNA of the CDR3 is TGCGCCAGCAGCCAGAACGCCCAGCTTAGGAACGAGCAGTACTTC. V is TRBV4-1 and J is TRBJ2-7; D remains ambiguous. The CDR3 has 15 residues. CDR1 and CDR2 from the germline V gene are MGHRA and YSYEKL. V was cut by 3 bases and J by 5 bases, with 17 bases left in between.

This sequence joins TRBV4-1 and TRBJ1-1; D unresolved. Germline values: CDR1 MGHRA, CDR2 YSYEKL. The CDR3 is 11 amino acids. Trimming shortened V by 4 bases and J by 8 bases, and 8 bases separated the two germline ends. CDR3 region: CASSRGSEAFF. The CDR3 region has the DNA TGCGCCAGCAGCCGGGGATCCGAAGCTTTCTTT.

The chain recombines TRBV6-6 with TRBJ2-5; D may match TRBD1 or TRBD2 (5 bases each). Per germline, CDR1 MNHNY and CDR2 SVGAGI (reference sequence). The CDR3 consists of 16 residues. V lost 2 bases, J lost 5 bases, and 18 bases lay in between. Written as DNA, the CDR3 is TGTGCCAGCAGTTACGGGTCCGCAGGGACGGGGGAGACCCAGTACTTC. This codes for CASSYGSAGTGETQYF.

This chain links TRBV6-4 with TRBJ2-3; D is perhaps TRBD2 (6 bases). CDR1 MRHNA and CDR2 SNTAGT come from the germline V gene. This CDR3 comprises 16 residues. Trimming removed 3 bases at V and 0 bases at J, with 13 bases between. The CDR3 DNA is TGTGCCAGCAGTGAGGCGGGATTAGACAGCACAGATACGCAGTATTTT. Translation: CASSEAGLDSTDTQYF.

This clone was observed a few times. The chain has TRBV14 and TRBJ1-2, with D unclear. Germline CDR1 reads SGHDN; CDR2 reads FVKESK. There are 15 residues in the CDR3. V lost 1 base to trimming and J lost 6 bases, with 15 bases between them. CDR3: CASSQGGILNNGYTF. CDR3 in DNA: TGTGCCAGCAGCCAAGGCGGGATACTGAACAATGGCTACACCTTC.

The V call is TRBV11-2, the J call TRBJ2-7; maybe TRBD1 (6 bases). Trimming left V 4 bases short and J 5 bases short, with 18 bases between. Germline-derived CDR1 and CDR2 are SGHAT and FQNNGV. This CDR3 comprises 15 residues. The CDR3 DNA is TGTGCCAGCAGCTCGTACAGGGATTCACCGCACGAGCAGTACTTC. Protein sequence: CASSSYRDSPHEQYF. Variable domain in full (rest from reference TRBV11-2 and TRBJ2-7): EAGVAQSPRYKIIEKRQSVAFWCNPISGHATLYWYQQILGQGPKLLIQFQNNGVVDDSQLPKDRFSAERLKGVDSTLKIQPAKLEDSAVYLCASSSYRDSPHEQYFGPGTRLTVT.

The chain combines TRBV21-1 with TRBJ2-3; the table's TRBD2 call for D was not verified on the DNA. TRBV21-1 is noted as a pseudogene. This CDR3 spans 13 amino acids. The CDR3 spells CASGTGLTDTQYF. In DNA, the CDR3 is TGTGCCAGCGGTACGGGACTGACAGATACGCAGTATTTT.

The chain combines TRBV19 with TRBJ2-3; TRBD2 is a possible D gene (6 bases). Trimming stripped 3 bases from V and 1 base from J, with 17 bases between. Germline V gene data show CDR1 as LNHDA and CDR2 as SQIVND (reference sequence). CDR3 size: 17 residues. CDR3 in amino acids: CASSIWFLASGTDTQYF. CDR3 nucleotides: TGTGCCAGTAGTATTTGGTTTCTGGCTAGCGGCACAGATACGCAGTATTTT.

V gene TRBV25-1 combines with J gene TRBJ2-7; 9 bases are shared with TRBD2. Germline lookup yields CDR1 MGHDK and CDR2 SYGVNS. With 8 bases clipped from V and 0 bases from J, the junction kept 14 bases outside the gene matches. The length of the CDR3 is 17 residues. The CDR3 sequence: CASGETRREGLSYEQYF. In nucleotides, the CDR3 is TGTGCCAGCGGAGAGACGCGGCGGGAGGGCCTCTCCTACGAGCAGTACTTC.

V usage is TRBV10-3 and J usage is TRBJ2-4, with D perhaps matching TRBD1 or TRBD2 (6 bases each). CDR3 length equals 16 residues. Trimming stripped 3 bases from V and 7 bases from J, with 19 bases between. CDR1 and CDR2 from the germline V gene are ENHRY and SYGVKD. Here the CDR3 reads CAISDPPGALGNIQYF. The CDR3, as DNA: TGTGCCATCAGTGACCCCCCGGGGGCCCTGGGGAACATTCAGTACTTC.

The chain uses TRBV5-1 and TRBJ2-2; D may be TRBD1 or TRBD2 (5 bases each). Trimming stripped 3 bases from V and 0 bases from J, with 9 bases between. Germline loops: CDR1 SGHRS, CDR2 YFSETQ. The CDR3 has 15 amino acids. CDR3 in amino acids: CASSSGTANTGELFF. The CDR3 DNA is TGCGCCAGCAGCTCCGGGACGGCGAACACCGGGGAGCTGTTTTTT.

The rearrangement joins TRBV27 to TRBJ2-7; unclear D gene. The germline V gene has CDR1 MNHEY and CDR2 SMNVEV (reference sequence). The CDR3 contains 15 residues. Trimming removed 3 bases at V and 3 bases at J, with 15 bases between. The chain's CDR3 is CASSFGYSKHYEQYF. CDR3 in DNA: TGTGCCAGCAGTTTTGGGTACTCCAAACACTACGAGCAGTACTTC.

The chain uses TRBV7-9 and TRBJ2-1; D is undetermined. CDR1 is SEHNR, CDR2 FQNEAQ, per germline (reference sequence). The CDR3 is 12 amino acids. V was trimmed by 3 bases and J by 9 bases, leaving 9 bases between them. Here the CDR3 DNA reads TGTGCCAGCAGCTTTTCGAGCATTGAGCAGTTCTTC. Its translation is CASSFSSIEQFF.

J is TRBJ2-5 and V is TRBV7-9; D ambiguous. Germline loops: CDR1 SEHNR, CDR2 FQNEAQ (reference sequence). The V and J ends lost 2 bases and 0 bases respectively, with 7 bases between them. This CDR3 has 14 residues. CDR3 residues: CASSLPPYQETQYF. DNA for the CDR3: TGTGCCAGCAGCTTACCTCCGTACCAAGAGACCCAGTACTTC.

This chain connects TRBV2 to TRBJ2-5; D unresolved. This CDR3 contains 11 residues. Germline V gives CDR1 SNHLY, CDR2 FYNNEI. V lost 6 bases, J lost 2 bases, and 4 bases lay in between. CDR3 nucleotide sequence: TGTGCCAGCAGGAAACAAGAGACCCAGTACTTC. Translating it yields CASRKQETQYF.

The rearrangement joins TRBV5-4 to TRBJ2-7, with unresolved D. V gave up 9 bases and J gave up 0 bases, with 19 bases separating them. Germline-derived CDR1 and CDR2 are SGHNT and YYREEE (reference sequence). The CDR3 is 15 residues long. The CDR3 nucleotides are TGTGCCACCCAAGCCCCTGGCGAATCCTCCTACGAGCAGTACTTC. It translates to CATQAPGESSYEQYF.

The chain carries TRBV10-3 and TRBJ2-7; D perhaps matches TRBD2 (5 bases). With 8 bases removed from V and 3 bases from J, the gap between germline ends came to 17 bases. Germline V gene sequence: CDR1 ENHRY, CDR2 SYGVKD. There are 14 residues in the CDR3. The CDR3 spells CAILSRGPIYEQYF. The DNA of the CDR3 is TGTGCCATCCTTTCCCGGGGTCCCATCTACGAGCAGTACTTC.

This chain uses TRBV5-6 with TRBJ1-1; D call uncertain. V was cut by 2 bases and J by 0 bases, with 2 bases left in between. The length of the CDR3 is 12 residues. CDR1 is SGHDT, CDR2 YYEEEE, per germline. CDR3 in DNA: TGTGCCAGCAGCTTTATGAACACTGAAGCTTTCTTT. As protein: CASSFMNTEAFF.

The chain couples TRBV7-2 to TRBJ2-6; D gene uncertain. V was trimmed by 1 base and J by 0 bases, leaving 10 bases between them. Germline assignment: CDR1 SGHTA and CDR2 FQGNSA. CDR3 length equals 17 residues. The CDR3 coding sequence is TGTGCCAGCAGCTTAGTGGGGTTCGCCTCTGGGGCCAACGTCCTGACTTTC. Translating gives CASSLVGFASGANVLTF.

The chain combines TRBV7-2 with TRBJ1-2; TRBD1 is a possible D gene (6 bases). CDR1 SGHTA and CDR2 FQGNSA come from the germline V gene. The CDR3 is made up of 15 amino acids. Trimming took 4 bases from V and 4 from J, leaving 16 bases between them. The CDR3 reads CASSSSGGAGYGYTF. The CDR3 DNA is TGTGCCAGCAGCTCTAGTGGGGGGGCTGGCTATGGCTACACCTTC.

The rearrangement joins TRBV7-9 to TRBJ2-1; D gene uncertain. In germline, CDR1 is SEHNR, CDR2 FQNEAQ (reference sequence). V lost 5 bases to trimming and J lost 8 bases, with 7 bases between them. This CDR3 has 11 residues. The CDR3 bases are TGTGCCAGCAGCCCTAGTTATGAGCAGTTCTTC. Its translation is CASSPSYEQFF.

This clone turned up a few times. This chain connects TRBV7-6 to TRBJ2-1, with D maybe TRBD1 (5 bases). Germline values: CDR1 SGHVS, CDR2 FNYEAQ. The CDR3 consists of 18 residues. Between the trimmed V and J ends, which lost 3 bases and 7 bases, there was a span of 25 bases. The DNA for the CDR3 is TGTGCCAGCAGCTTTCTCCGATCAACAGGTAGCCGCAATAATGAGCAGTTCTTC. It specifies CASSFLRSTGSRNNEQFF.

V gene TRBV6-5 combines with J gene TRBJ1-2; D is perhaps TRBD1 (5 bases). The germline gives CDR1 MNHEY, CDR2 SVGAGI. The ends were cut back, 2 bases at V and 4 bases at J, with 14 bases in the middle. This CDR3 comprises 15 residues. The CDR3 here is CASSYDQGSGYGYTF. DNA of the CDR3: TGTGCCAGCAGTTACGACCAGGGCAGTGGCTATGGCTACACCTTC.

The genes are TRBV6-1 and TRBJ2-7; tentatively, D is TRBD1 (6 bases). The CDR3 runs 14 residues. V was pared by 4 bases and J by 1 base, with 11 bases between. Germline-derived CDR1 and CDR2 are MNHNS and SASEGT. CDR3 nucleotide sequence: TGTGCCAGCAGTGCCCGGACAGAGTCCTACGAGCAGTACTTC. Translated: CASSARTESYEQYF.

This chain connects TRBV28 to TRBJ2-3, with D possibly TRBD2 on 5 matching bases. CDR1 and CDR2 (germline): MDHEN, SYDVKM. With 5 bases removed from V and 2 bases from J, the gap between germline ends came to 14 bases. The CDR3 sequence is 15 residues long. Here the CDR3 reads CASSPSEGHTDTQYF. The DNA of the CDR3 is TGTGCCAGCAGTCCGTCTGAGGGTCACACAGATACGCAGTATTTT.

This chain links TRBV10-1 with TRBJ2-1; D is unclear. Germline CDR1 WNHNN, CDR2 SYGVQD (reference sequence). The V gene lost 5 bases and the J gene lost 12 bases, with 17 bases spanning the gap. The CDR3 covers 13 residues. CDR3 amino acids: CASSRIPADLQFF. Written as DNA, the CDR3 is TGCGCCAGCAGTAGAATTCCCGCTGACTTGCAGTTCTTC.

Details on this clone: It is likely a read error: a sequence one base away is far more abundant. The chain combines TRBV6-4 with TRBJ2-7, with D perhaps assigned TRBD1 or TRBD2 (6 bases each). The CDR3 spans 15 residues. Trimming took off 4 bases at V and 4 bases at J, with 17 bases between the two ends. The V gene's germline CDR1 is MRHNA and CDR2 SNTAGT. This CDR3 reads CASSVDRTSLYEQYF. CDR3 nucleotides: TGTGCCAGCAGTGTGGACAGAACTAGCTTATACGAGCAGTACTTC.

The rearrangement joins TRBV27 to TRBJ1-2; TRBD1 agrees at 8 bases. The CDR3 consists of 15 residues. Germline lookup yields CDR1 MNHEY and CDR2 SMNVEV (reference sequence). V shed 5 bases, J shed 3 bases, and the junction held 8 bases outside the gene matches. The CDR3 spells CASSTWTGLDYGYTF. The CDR3 DNA reads TGTGCCAGCAGTACCTGGACAGGGCTCGACTATGGCTACACCTTC.